This TCR beta chain appears in the sequencing data of a study of graft-versus-host responses after intestinal transplantation. Study as a whole: Recipients obtained multivisceral, liver-intestinal, or isolated intestinal transplants. Induction using anti-thymocyte globulin, followed by tacrolimus and steroids for approximately 3 years, was given to all recipients. Study conclusions and caveats: Ileal or blood samples showed some GvH clones first, and such clones were also found in recipient marrow. The study found high graft-versus-host to host-versus-graft clonal ratios in allografts of patients with graft-donor T cell macrochimerism.

A few counts support this clone. What it binds is unknown. Data came from immunoSEQ multiplex PCR; TCRdb stores just in-frame clones and leaves some out. The table shows about 93,000 clones, with roughly four fifths occurring only once. Germline lookup yields CDR1 SGHAT and CDR2 FQDESV (reference sequence). This CDR3 contains 18 residues. The J segment lost 1 base and the V segment lost 3 bases, leaving 13 bases of the junction unmatched. This TCR derives from a human donor who received an intestinal transplant. J is TRBJ2-3 and V is TRBV11-1, with 7 bases fitting TRBD2. The source material was unstimulated CD4+ T cells sorted from spleen or lymph node cells, sampled before intestinal transplant. CDR3 DNA sequence: TGTGCCAGCAGCTTTAATCGTCTCGGTCTAGCGGGCACAGATACGCAGTATTTT. This translates into CASSFNRLGLAGTDTQYF.